These 18 T cell receptor beta chains were sequenced from one sample in a study of T-cell memory formation after mild COVID-19. Via MiXCR, TCRdb re-called the 5' RACE reads, giving one row per CDR3 protein. The repertoire has about 430,000 distinct CDR3 sequences, more than 20% of them found once; the top ten carry around 8.8%. The sequenced sample was PBMCs or a T cell subset sorted from them (not recorded which). These receptors came from an adult woman who had mild COVID-19 (a few samples of this study predate the infection). Cell type and time point are not known.

The chain employs TRBV7-9 and TRBJ1-1; D is unclear. There are 14 residues in the CDR3. The germline V gene has CDR1 SEHNR and CDR2 FQNEAQ (reference sequence). V lost 2 bases and J 1 base, leaving 8 bases between the germline ends. The CDR3: CASSLLRENTEAFF. The DNA for the CDR3 is TGTGCCAGCAGCTTACTAAGGGAGAACACTGAAGCTTTCTTT.

This clonotype was detected a few times. The chain links TRBV5-1 to TRBJ2-7, with D perhaps TRBD1 or TRBD2 (5 bases each). The CDR3 covers 14 residues. V lost 4 bases, J lost 1 base, and 12 bases lay in between. CDR1 is SGHRS, CDR2 YFSETQ, per germline. CDR3 coding DNA: TGCGCCAGCAGCCCCGGGGACCGATCCTACGAGCAGTACTTC. Its translation: CASSPGDRSYEQYF.

J is TRBJ2-1 and V is TRBV20-1; TRBD2 aligns across 9 bases. This CDR3 is built from 18 residues. With 0 bases clipped from V and 3 bases from J, the junction kept 12 bases outside the gene matches. Looked up from germline, CDR1 is DFQATT and CDR2 is SNEGSKA (reference sequence). CDR3 DNA sequence: TGCAGTGCTAGAGATACTCGGCTAGCGGGGAGTTACTACAATGAGCAGTTCTTC. This gives the protein CSARDTRLAGSYYNEQFF.

This chain connects TRBV7-2 to TRBJ1-2; D call uncertain. Germline V gene sequence: CDR1 SGHTA, CDR2 FQGNSA. The CDR3 sequence is 11 residues long. Trimming removed 1 base from V and 7 bases from J, with 4 bases in between. The CDR3: CASSLVSGYTF. The CDR3 nucleotides are TGTGCCAGCAGCTTAGTAAGTGGCTACACCTTC.

This clonotype appeared a few times. The chain couples TRBV7-9 to TRBJ2-7; 8 bases match TRBD2. Trimming at V came to 5 bases and at J to 3 bases, leaving 9 bases not matched to a gene. The CDR3 has 15 residues. Germline values: CDR1 SEHNR, CDR2 FQNEAQ (reference sequence). CDR3 sequence reads: CASSKGLEGLYEQYF. CDR3 sequence (DNA): TGTGCCAGCAGCAAGGGACTAGAGGGACTCTACGAGCAGTACTTC.

The V and J genes are TRBV2 and TRBJ2-5; 12 positions agree with TRBD2. This CDR3 is built from 15 residues. Unmatched junction bases numbered 4, after V lost 6 bases and J lost 2 bases. Germline lookup yields CDR1 SNHLY and CDR2 FYNNEI. This CDR3 reads CASSGTSGPQETQYF. The CDR3 nucleotides read TGTGCCAGCAGCGGGACTAGCGGGCCTCAAGAGACCCAGTACTTC.

This clonotype turned up a few times. This chain links TRBV29-1 with TRBJ2-1; 14 bases match TRBD2. V lost 6 bases to trimming and J lost 4 bases; unmatched junction nucleotides: 5. This CDR3 spans 15 amino acids. Germline CDR1 and CDR2: SQVTM and ANQGSEA. CDR3 sequence: CSVGGLAGAYNEQFF. The DNA of the CDR3 is TGCAGCGTAGGGGGACTAGCGGGGGCGTACAATGAGCAGTTCTTC.

V gene TRBV29-1 combines with J gene TRBJ2-5; maybe TRBD1 (5 bases). Germline CDR1 is SQVTM and CDR2 is ANQGSEA. The V end was cut by 4 bases, the J end by 3 bases, with 12 bases between. This CDR3 has 13 residues. CDR3 protein: CSVARQPKETQYF. The DNA for the CDR3 is TGCAGCGTTGCCCGACAGCCCAAAGAGACCCAGTACTTC.

The chain links TRBV5-8 to TRBJ2-4; 12 bases line up with TRBD1. V dropped 3 bases and J dropped 0; count of bases not matched to a gene: 4. The CDR3 is 17 amino acids. Germline CDR1 and CDR2: SGHTS and YDEGEE. The CDR3 reads CASSSGTGGPAKNIQYF. CDR3 DNA: TGTGCCAGCAGCTCCGGGACAGGGGGCCCAGCCAAAAACATTCAGTACTTC. Drawing the rest from reference TRBV5-8 and TRBJ2-4, the complete variable domain is EAGVTQSPTHLIKTRGQQATLRCSPISGHTSVYWYQQALGLGLQFLLWYDEGEERNRGNFPPRFSGRQFPNYSSELNVNALELEDSALYLCASSSGTGGPAKNIQYFGAGTRLSVL.

The chain links TRBV10-3 to TRBJ1-2; maybe TRBD1 (5 bases). The CDR3 has 15 amino acids. V lost 4 bases and J lost 1, with 13 bases in between. Germline lookup yields CDR1 ENHRY and CDR2 SYGVKD. The CDR3 loop is CAISGGEGHNYGYTF. CDR3 DNA: TGTGCCATCAGTGGAGGGGAAGGGCATAACTATGGCTACACCTTC.

This chain links TRBV28 with TRBJ1-3; D remains unclear. Trimming removed 4 bases at V and 0 bases at J, with 16 bases between. CDR3 length equals 17 residues. The germline V gene encodes CDR1 MDHEN and CDR2 SYDVKM. DNA for the CDR3: TGTGCCAGCAGTTACCTGTGGGCAACGGGCTCTGGAAACACCATATATTTT. Its protein product is CASSYLWATGSGNTIYF.

This clonotype was observed many times. The chain links TRBV23-1 to TRBJ2-1, with 12 bases fitting TRBD2. TRBV23-1 is placed among ORFs of uncertain function. The trim removed 2 bases at V and 4 bases at J, leaving 12 bases unmatched. This CDR3 region has 19 residues. CDR3 sequence (DNA): TGCGCCAGCAGTCAACCGGGGGCTAGCGGGGGGGCGATATACAATGAGCAGTTCTTC. This encodes CASSQPGASGGAIYNEQFF.

This clonotype was seen a few times. V gene TRBV15 combines with J gene TRBJ2-1; no clear D gene. CDR3 length: 13 residues. Trimming left V 1 base short and J 11 bases short, with 12 bases between. Germline CDR1 is LNHNV and CDR2 is YYDKDF (reference sequence). In nucleotides, the CDR3 is TGTGCCACCAGCAGAGTAGGGCAGGAAAAGCAGTTCTTC. It translates to CATSRVGQEKQFF.

This clonotype was found a few times. V usage is TRBV20-1 and J usage is TRBJ1-2; D gene uncertain. V was cut by 3 bases and J by 9 bases, with 8 bases left in between. This CDR3 is 10 amino acids long. The germline V gene has CDR1 DFQATT and CDR2 SNEGSKA (reference sequence). For the CDR3, the DNA is TGCAGTGCTAGTCATTTTAGCTACACCTTC. Residues: CSASHFSYTF.

The chain joins TRBV20-1 to TRBJ2-2; TRBD2 is a possible D gene (5 bases). Between the trimmed V and J ends, which lost 1 base and 3 bases, there was a span of 12 bases. Germline V gene lookup returns CDR1 DFQATT and CDR2 SNEGSKA (reference sequence). CDR3 length: 15 amino acids. The CDR3 spells CSARVGGSDTGELFF. For the CDR3, the DNA is TGCAGTGCTAGAGTTGGTGGGAGTGACACCGGGGAGCTGTTTTTT.

V is TRBV25-1 and J is TRBJ2-6, with TRBD2 as a possible D gene (5 bases). V lost 3 bases to trimming and J lost 4 bases, with 13 bases between them. Germline CDR1 and CDR2: MGHDK and SYGVNS. The CDR3 length is 16 residues. CDR3 sequence reads: CASSEVGMRGANVLTF. The CDR3 DNA follows: TGTGCCAGCAGTGAGGTCGGGATGAGAGGGGCCAACGTCCTGACTTTC.

Only a few counts were recorded for this clonotype. This chain connects TRBV7-9 to TRBJ1-2; possible D gene TRBD1, 6 bases. Germline loops: CDR1 SEHNR, CDR2 FQNEAQ (reference sequence). V lost 5 bases, J lost 6 bases, and 16 bases lay in between. The CDR3 runs 14 residues. The CDR3 DNA sequence: TGTGCCAGCAGCCCGGCGGGGGGGCTGAATGGCTACACCTTC. The encoded protein is CASSPAGGLNGYTF.

The chain employs TRBV5-1 and TRBJ2-1; TRBD2 agrees at 7 bases. CDR1 and CDR2 (germline): SGHRS, YFSETQ. V shed 7 bases, J shed 7 bases, and the junction held 8 bases outside the gene matches. This CDR3 comprises 13 residues. CDR3 sequence (DNA): TGCGCCAGCGACTCGGGAGGTGGTAATGAGCAGTTCTTC. This gives the protein CASDSGGGNEQFF.